This T cell receptor (beta chain) derives from a study of cytomegalovirus exposure and HLA in healthy donors. General study findings and limits: In an earlier analysis, productive rearrangement rates for most beta V segments clustered near 87% or 30%. The study labeled 170 or so TCR beta chains cytomegalovirus-associated. The authors later found most CMV-associated TCR beta chains appeared HLA-restricted.

Germline CDR1 and CDR2: SNHLY and FYNNEI. This CDR3 has 14 residues. Trimming took 4 bases from V and 7 from J, leaving 16 bases between them. Each donor's status was that of a healthy bone marrow donor. A multiplex PCR was run with 60 Vbeta primers and 13 Jbeta primers. Profiling relied on immunoSEQ multiplex PCR, and the TCRdb table lists in-frame clones only, not all of them. The sample yields about 61,000 clones, roughly 90% seen once. This clone came up a few times. Its antigen is as yet unknown. The source of this sequence is a man in his thirties or forties in good health and CMV-seropositive. The rearrangement links TRBV2 to TRBJ1-1, with D possibly being TRBD1 (5 bases). Sequencing used PBMCs. CDR3 residues: CASSVRGGDGEAFF. In DNA form, the CDR3 reads TGTGCCAGCAGTGTTCGGGGGGGAGACGGTGAAGCTTTCTTT.